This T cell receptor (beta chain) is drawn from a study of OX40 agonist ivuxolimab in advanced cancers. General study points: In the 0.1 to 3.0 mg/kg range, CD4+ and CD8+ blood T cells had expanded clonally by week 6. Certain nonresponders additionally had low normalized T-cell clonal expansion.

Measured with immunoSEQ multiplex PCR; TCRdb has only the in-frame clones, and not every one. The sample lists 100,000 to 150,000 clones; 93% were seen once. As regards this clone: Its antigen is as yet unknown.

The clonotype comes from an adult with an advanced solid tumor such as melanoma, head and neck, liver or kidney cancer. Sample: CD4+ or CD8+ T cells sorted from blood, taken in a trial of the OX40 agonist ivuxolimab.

The CDR3 coding sequence is TGTGCCAGCAGCCCTCCCGAGACCGATACGGAAGCTTTCTTT. This translates into CASSPPETDTEAFF. The chain combines TRBV7-8 with TRBJ1-1, with unresolved D. CDR1 is SGHVS, CDR2 FQNEAQ, per germline. The CDR3 is 14 residues long. The V end was cut by 5 bases, the J end by 8 bases, with 18 bases between.